One and the same sample provided the 9 T cell receptor beta chains below, sequenced in a study of follicular helper T cells after annual influenza vaccination. TCRdb keeps only in-frame clones here, not all; method: immunoSEQ multiplex PCR. The sample shows nearly 15,000 clones, around 84% of them seen only once. Sample time point: 2014-2015 season, 7 days after vaccination. The starting material was CXCR5+ CD38- circulating T follicular helper cells from blood, obtained 7 days after influenza vaccination. Subset of the sample: circulating Tfh, non-naive CD4+CXCR5+PD-1+ (ICOS+CD38+ or ICOS-CD38-). These receptors were obtained from an adult who received the influenza vaccine.

The V and J genes are TRBV18 and TRBJ2-5, with 10 bases identical to TRBD1. Trimming took 3 bases from V and 8 from J; bases not matched to a gene: 6. This CDR3 is 14 amino acids long. Germline V gene data show CDR1 as KGHSH and CDR2 as LQKENI. The CDR3: CASSPGTGVDTQYF. CDR3 sequence (DNA): TGTGCCAGCTCACCCGGGACAGGGGTAGATACCCAGTACTTC.

The CDR3 DNA sequence: TGCGCCAGCAGCCCCACAGGGGGCACGTACAATGAGCAGTTCTTC. Translating it yields CASSPTGGTYNEQFF. This chain joins TRBV5-1 and TRBJ2-1; 9 bases line up with TRBD1. The V gene's germline CDR1 is SGHRS and CDR2 YFSETQ. V was clipped by 4 bases and J by 4 bases; unmatched bases: 6. CDR3 size: 15 residues.

V usage is TRBV29-1 and J usage is TRBJ1-2; a weak D match, TRBD1 (5 bases). Trimming cost V 3 bases and J 5 bases, with 10 bases left between them. The germline CDR1 and CDR2 sequences are SQVTM and ANQGSEA. The CDR3 has 12 residues. CDR3 sequence: CSVDTRDYGYTF. In DNA form, the CDR3 reads TGCAGCGTTGATACCAGGGATTATGGCTACACCTTC.

This chain links TRBV5-1 with TRBJ2-7; TRBD2 matches at 10 bases. V trimming: 0 bases; J trimming: 6 bases; junction bases outside the gene matches: 6. The CDR3 totals 15 residues. The germline gives CDR1 SGHRS, CDR2 YFSETQ. The CDR3 sequence is CASSLGASGRSEQYF. Written as DNA, the CDR3 is TGCGCCAGCAGCTTGGGGGCTAGCGGGAGATCCGAGCAGTACTTC.

The chain is built from TRBV27 and TRBJ2-3; D is unclear. Trimming pared 2 bases from V and 1 base from J, leaving 4 bases between. The length of the CDR3 is 13 residues. Germline CDR1 and CDR2: MNHEY and SMNVEV (reference sequence). The CDR3 here is CASSLERTDTQYF. In nucleotides, the CDR3 is TGTGCCAGCAGTTTAGAGCGCACAGATACGCAGTATTTT.

V and J are TRBV27 and TRBJ1-6; D remains unclear. The CDR3 is made up of 15 amino acids. Germline loops: CDR1 MNHEY, CDR2 SMNVEV (reference sequence). V gave up 5 bases and J gave up 8 bases, with 16 bases separating them. The CDR3 bases are TGTGCCAGCAGTCCCTCTACGGGGAGCTATTCACCCCTCCACTTT. Amino acid sequence: CASSPSTGSYSPLHF.

The chain joins TRBV20-1 to TRBJ2-3; D unresolved. V was pared by 7 bases and J by 1 base, with 6 bases between. Germline CDR1 is DFQATT and CDR2 is SNEGSKA (reference sequence). This CDR3 has 11 residues. CDR3 DNA sequence: TGCAGTGGGGCAGGCACAGATACGCAGTATTTT. Translation: CSGAGTDTQYF.

The chain combines TRBV19 with TRBJ2-1; 9 bases are shared with TRBD1. Trimming removed 3 bases from V and 5 bases from J; junction bases left unmatched: 14. This CDR3 region has 18 residues. Germline V CDR1 and CDR2: LNHDA, SQIVND (reference sequence). For the CDR3, the DNA is TGTGCCAGTAGTATGGGGAGGTTCGTGGGACAGGGTAACAATGAGCAGTTCTTC. It yields the protein CASSMGRFVGQGNNEQFF.

The gene calls are TRBV7-3 and TRBJ1-1, with D perhaps TRBD1 (6 bases). The CDR3 totals 13 residues. CDR1 SGHTA and CDR2 FQGTGA come from the germline V gene. The V gene lost 5 bases and the J gene lost 3 bases, with 10 bases spanning the gap. The CDR3 loop reads CASSTPGDTEAFF. The CDR3 DNA is TGTGCCAGCAGCACCCCAGGGGACACTGAAGCTTTCTTT.